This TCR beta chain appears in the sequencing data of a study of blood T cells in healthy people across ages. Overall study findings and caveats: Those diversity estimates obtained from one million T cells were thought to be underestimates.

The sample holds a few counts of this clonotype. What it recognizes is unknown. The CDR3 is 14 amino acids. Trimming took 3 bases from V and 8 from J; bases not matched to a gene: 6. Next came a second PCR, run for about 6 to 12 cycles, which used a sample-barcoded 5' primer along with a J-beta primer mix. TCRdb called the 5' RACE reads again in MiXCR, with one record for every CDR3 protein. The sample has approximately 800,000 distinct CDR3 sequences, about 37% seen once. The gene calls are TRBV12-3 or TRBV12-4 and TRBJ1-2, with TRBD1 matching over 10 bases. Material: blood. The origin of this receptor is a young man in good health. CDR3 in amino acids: CASSLDRGSEGYTF. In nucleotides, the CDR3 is TGTGCCAGCAGTTTGGACAGGGGGTCCGAGGGCTACACCTTC.